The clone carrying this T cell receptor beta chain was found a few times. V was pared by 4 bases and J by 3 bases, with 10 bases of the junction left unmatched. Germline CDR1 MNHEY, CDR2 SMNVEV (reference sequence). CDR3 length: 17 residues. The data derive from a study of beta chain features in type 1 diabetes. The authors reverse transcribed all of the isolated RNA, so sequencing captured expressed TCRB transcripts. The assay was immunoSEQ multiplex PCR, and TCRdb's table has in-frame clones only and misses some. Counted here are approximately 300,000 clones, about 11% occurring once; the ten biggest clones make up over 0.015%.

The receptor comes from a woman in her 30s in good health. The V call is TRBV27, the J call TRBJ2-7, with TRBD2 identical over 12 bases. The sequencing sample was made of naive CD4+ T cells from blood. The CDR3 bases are TGTGCCAGCAGTTCGGCGTACCCGGGACTAGCGGGCTACGAGCAGTACTTC. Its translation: CASSSAYPGLAGYEQYF.